This T cell receptor (beta chain) was sequenced during a study of blood T cell repertoires in COVID-19. Study background: COVID-19 samples, acute and convalescent, were from the United States, Italy and Spain.

This table comes from immunoSEQ multiplex PCR, and its TCRdb copy is limited to in-frame clones, with some not included. Of about 170,000 clones detected, 80% to 85% appear once; the ten largest clones hold roughly 15%. There are 15 residues in the CDR3. Per the germline V gene, CDR1 is PRHDT and CDR2 is FYEKMQ (reference sequence). V gave up 0 bases and J gave up 9 bases; unmatched junction bases: 1. This sequence originates from a woman aged 65 to 85 with COVID-19, enrolled during active disease. The sequenced sample was peripheral blood. V and J are TRBV13 and TRBJ1-6; TRBD1 agrees at 11 bases. The CDR3 is CASSLGGTGGSPLHF. The CDR3 DNA reads TGTGCCAGCAGCTTAGGGGGGACAGGGGGTTCACCCCTCCACTTT.